This TCR beta chain derives from a study of OX40 agonist ivuxolimab in advanced cancers. The protocol was immunoSEQ multiplex PCR, while the TCRdb copy is restricted to in-frame clones and leaves out a portion. The data hold some 68,000 clones, with roughly nine tenths observed a single time. The V gene end was trimmed by 6 bases and the J gene end by 2 bases; junction bases not matched to a gene: 6. CDR1 is MDHEN and CDR2 is SYDVKM in the germline V gene. This CDR3 spans 14 amino acids. Sequencing used CD4+ or CD8+ T cells sorted from blood, obtained in a trial of the OX40 agonist ivuxolimab. This TCR came from an adult with an advanced solid tumor such as melanoma, head and neck, liver or kidney cancer. The J gene is TRBJ1-2, the V gene TRBV28; 7 bases are shared with TRBD1. This CDR3 reads CASRPGGSNYGYTF. The CDR3 DNA follows: TGTGCCAGCAGACCAGGGGGGAGCAACTATGGCTACACCTTC.